This paragraph covers one T cell receptor beta chain sequence. Its specificity is unknown. The length of the CDR3 is 14 residues. The ends lost 2 bases at V and 4 bases at J; junction bases unmatched: 5. Per the germline V gene, CDR1 is SGHRS and CDR2 is YFSETQ. This entry is derived from a study of Ad26.COV2.S vaccination and SARS-CoV-2 variants. Study-wide findings and caveats: Spike-specific responses of CD8+ and CD4+ T cells were reported to display substantial breadth after vaccination. Vaccine recipients had higher spike-specific TCR breadth than placebo recipients.

Profiling relied on immunoSEQ multiplex PCR, and the TCRdb table lists in-frame clones only, not all of them. The sample yields about 350,000 clones, around 90% seen once. The chain carries TRBV5-1 and TRBJ1-2; 7 bases map to TRBD1. The clonotype originates from a human donor who had recovered from COVID-19. The sample consisted of peripheral blood, taken after recovery from COVID-19. The CDR3 sequence is CASSLEGATYGYTF. The CDR3 DNA follows: TGCGCCAGCAGCTTAGAGGGGGCAACCTATGGCTACACCTTC.